This entry lists 21 T cell receptor beta chains sequenced from one sample in a study of CD8 T cells in ankylosing spondylitis. From the 5' RACE reads, TCRdb called clonotypes with MiXCR, one entry per CDR3 protein. The sample gives a few hundred thousand distinct CDR3 sequences, under 14% of which show up once; around 8.4% is in the top ten. The sequencing sample was made of blood, either unsorted or a sorted T cell fraction (not recorded which). The receptors shown here come from a female donor with ankylosing spondylitis or in good health (not recorded which).

This clonotype was recorded at least ten times. The V gene is TRBV20-1, the J gene TRBJ1-6; D uncertain. Per the germline V gene, CDR1 is DFQATT and CDR2 is SNEGSKA (reference sequence). CDR3 length: 13 amino acids. V lost 5 bases, J lost 4 bases, and 9 bases lay in between. The CDR3 sequence: CSAAKDYNSPLHF. Written as DNA, the CDR3 is TGCAGTGCTGCCAAGGATTATAATTCACCCCTCCACTTT.

J is TRBJ1-4 and V is TRBV6-6; weak D call: TRBD1 (5 bases). Germline CDR1 reads MNHNY; CDR2 reads SVGAGI (reference sequence). V was trimmed by 5 bases and J by 8 bases, leaving 9 bases between them. The CDR3 length is 12 residues. The DNA for the CDR3 is TGTGCCAGCAGTCCGCGACAGGAAAAACTGTTTTTT. Protein: CASSPRQEKLFF.

Ten or more counts support this clonotype. The chain combines TRBV5-1 with TRBJ2-1, with a weak D call TRBD2 (6 bases). From germline, CDR1 is SGHRS and CDR2 YFSETQ. The CDR3 has 15 residues. V was trimmed by 1 base and J by 7 bases, leaving 15 bases between them. CDR3 in amino acids: CASSLRPSEGNEQFF. CDR3 in DNA: TGCGCCAGCAGCTTGCGCCCTTCGGAGGGGAATGAGCAGTTCTTC. Combining the CDR3 with reference TRBV5-1 and TRBJ2-1 gives the whole variable domain KAGVTQTPRYLIKTRGQQVTLSCSPISGHRSVSWYQQTPGQGLQFLFEYFSETQRNKGNFPGRFSGRQFSNSRSEMNVSTLELGDSALYLCASSLRPSEGNEQFFGPGTRLTVL.

The sample holds many counts of this clonotype. J is TRBJ1-1 and V is TRBV7-2; D is unclear. The V end was cut by 8 bases, the J end by 2 bases, with 15 bases between. Germline V gives CDR1 SGHTA, CDR2 FQGNSA. This CDR3 spans 14 amino acids. CDR3 sequence reads: CASASIGINTEAFF. The CDR3 DNA sequence: TGTGCCAGCGCATCGATAGGGATTAACACTGAAGCTTTCTTT.

This clonotype came up a few times. V usage is TRBV7-2 and J usage is TRBJ2-1; D uncertain. V lost 6 bases and J lost 9, with 24 bases in between. The CDR3 spans 16 residues. The germline gives CDR1 SGHTA, CDR2 FQGNSA. CDR3 in DNA: TGTGCCAGCAGTCCTCTCGGGCCTTCAATACATAGTGAGCAGTTCTTC. The encoded protein is CASSPLGPSIHSEQFF.

This clonotype appeared many times. The chain combines TRBV20-1 with TRBJ2-3; D remains unclear. V was shortened by 3 bases and J by 0 bases, with 1 base between the two germline ends. Germline CDR1 DFQATT, CDR2 SNEGSKA (reference sequence). The CDR3 covers 11 residues. The CDR3 region is CSARSTDTQYF. For the CDR3, the DNA is TGCAGTGCTAGGAGCACAGATACGCAGTATTTT.

There are many counts of this clonotype. This chain uses TRBV20-1 with TRBJ2-3; TRBD1 matches at 11 bases. V lost 6 bases and J lost 5; bases outside the gene matches: 7. The CDR3 contains 14 residues. Germline V gives CDR1 DFQATT, CDR2 SNEGSKA (reference sequence). DNA of the CDR3: TGCAGTGCCCTAGGACAGGGGGCTATAGATACGCAGTATTTT. Amino acid sequence: CSALGQGAIDTQYF.

This clonotype showed up just a few times. The chain links TRBV7-2 to TRBJ2-7; 10 bases map to TRBD1. After removal of 2 bases from V and 2 bases from J, the junction contained 3 bases not matched to a gene. Per the germline V gene, CDR1 is SGHTA and CDR2 is FQGNSA. The CDR3 length is 15 residues. The DNA of the CDR3 is TGTGCCAGCAGCTTAAAAGGACAGGGGGCCTACGAGCAGTACTTC. It translates to CASSLKGQGAYEQYF. The full variable domain, its missing parts supplied by reference TRBV7-2 and TRBJ2-7, is GAGVSQSPSNKVTEKGKDVELRCDPISGHTALYWYRQSLGQGLEFLIYFQGNSAPDKSGLPSDRFSAERTGGSVSTLTIQRTQQEDSAVYLCASSLKGQGAYEQYFGPGTRLTVT.

The table lists this clonotype with many counts. This chain joins TRBV5-1 and TRBJ1-3; the D gene is possibly TRBD1 (5 bases). The CDR3 sequence is 13 residues long. The V end lost 4 bases, the J end lost 4 bases, and 9 bases lay between the germline ends. Looked up from germline, CDR1 is SGHRS and CDR2 is YFSETQ. The DNA of the CDR3 is TGCGCCAGCAGCCAGGGTGGCGGAAACACCATATATTTT. Translating gives CASSQGGGNTIYF.

V and J are TRBV5-1 and TRBJ2-6; weak D call: TRBD1 (6 bases). Trimming left V 0 bases short and J 2 bases short, with 18 bases between. The CDR3 spans 19 residues. Looked up from germline, CDR1 is SGHRS and CDR2 is YFSETQ. CDR3 bases: TGCGCCAGCAGCTTGGTCGAAAGACCGACAGGTACTGGGGCCAACGTCCTGACTTTC. This codes for CASSLVERPTGTGANVLTF.

The chain employs TRBV7-2 and TRBJ2-1; 8 nucleotides match TRBD1. Germline V gene lookup returns CDR1 SGHTA and CDR2 FQGNSA. The CDR3 loop spans 15 amino acids. V was clipped by 5 bases and J by 2 bases; unmatched bases: 5. The CDR3 coding sequence is TGTGCCAGCAGCCCCGGGACAGGAACCTACAATGAGCAGTTCTTC. Its protein product is CASSPGTGTYNEQFF. The whole variable domain, remainder taken from reference TRBV7-2 and TRBJ2-1, is GAGVSQSPSNKVTEKGKDVELRCDPISGHTALYWYRQSLGQGLEFLIYFQGNSAPDKSGLPSDRFSAERTGGSVSTLTIQRTQQEDSAVYLCASSPGTGTYNEQFFGPGTRLTVL.

This clonotype was detected ten times or more. The chain is built from TRBV10-3 and TRBJ2-1; 10 nucleotides line up with TRBD1. The CDR3 runs to 16 residues. CDR1 ENHRY and CDR2 SYGVKD come from the germline V gene. The V and J ends lost 6 bases and 15 bases, in that order; junction bases with no gene match: 20. CDR3 amino acids: CAIRDYGTGVGSPRFF. CDR3 in DNA: TGTGCCATCAGAGACTACGGGACAGGGGTAGGGTCACCACGGTTCTTC.

This clonotype was detected ten times or more. This chain links TRBV20-1 with TRBJ1-1, with 7 bases aligning to TRBD1. CDR3 length: 14 residues. The V segment lost 1 base and the J segment 4 bases; nucleotides outside the gene matches: 6. CDR1 DFQATT and CDR2 SNEGSKA come from the germline V gene (reference sequence). The CDR3 is CSARVSGQVTEAFF. In nucleotides, the CDR3 is TGCAGTGCTAGAGTATCAGGACAGGTCACTGAAGCTTTCTTT.

The chain links TRBV20-1 to TRBJ2-1; 10 bases line up with TRBD2. Germline CDR1 is DFQATT and CDR2 is SNEGSKA (reference sequence). CDR3 length: 18 residues. Unmatched junction bases numbered 9, after V lost 0 bases and J lost 1 base. In DNA form, the CDR3 reads TGCAGTGCTAGAGATCTGGCTAGCGGGAGTGTATCCTACAATGAGCAGTTCTTC. This codes for CSARDLASGSVSYNEQFF.

The chain couples TRBV20-1 to TRBJ2-1, with D perhaps TRBD1 (5 bases). The V gene lost 3 bases and the J gene lost 0 bases, with 9 bases spanning the gap. This CDR3 has 14 amino acids. Germline CDR1 is DFQATT and CDR2 is SNEGSKA (reference sequence). The CDR3 sequence is CSARGLSSYNEQFF. The CDR3 DNA reads as TGCAGTGCTAGGGGGCTCAGCTCCTACAATGAGCAGTTCTTC.

The rearrangement links TRBV27 to TRBJ2-2; D is possibly TRBD2 (6 bases). V was shortened by 11 bases and J by 0 bases, with 13 bases between the two germline ends. The CDR3 loop spans 14 amino acids. Germline CDR1 reads MNHEY; CDR2 reads SMNVEV (reference sequence). CDR3 amino acids: CASSRLANTGELFF. The DNA of the CDR3 is TGTGCCTCCTCACGACTAGCGAACACCGGGGAGCTGTTTTTT.

This clonotype was seen ten or more times. The J gene is TRBJ2-3, the V gene TRBV20-1, with 14 bases matching TRBD2. The CDR3 loop spans 16 amino acids. Germline assignment: CDR1 DFQATT and CDR2 SNEGSKA (reference sequence). V gave up 2 bases and J gave up 5 bases; unmatched junction bases: 6. CDR3 sequence: CSARNWTSGGLDTQYF. For the CDR3, the DNA is TGCAGTGCTAGAAACTGGACTAGCGGGGGGTTAGATACGCAGTATTTT.

Regarding this clonotype: A much larger clone lies one base from this, so it may be a read error. J is TRBJ2-5 and V is TRBV5-1; 9 nucleotides match TRBD2. The CDR3 is made up of 15 amino acids. Germline CDR1 and CDR2: SGHRS and YFSETQ. Losses at the gene ends were 3 bases for V and 1 base for J; bases not matched to a gene: 4. CDR3 in amino acids: CASSSPGLAQETQYF. CDR3 in DNA: TGCGCCAGCAGCTCCCCGGGACTAGCCCAAGAGACCCAGTACTTC. Full variable domain (missing parts from reference TRBV5-1 and TRBJ2-5): KAGVTQTPRYLIKTRGQQVTLSCSPISGHRSVSWYQQTPGQGLQFLFEYFSETQRNKGNFPGRFSGRQFSNSRSEMNVSTLELGDSALYLCASSSPGLAQETQYFGPGTRLLVL.

The chain carries TRBV4-2 and TRBJ1-3, with a tentative D call TRBD1 (5 bases). CDR3 length: 18 amino acids. V lost 0 bases and J 2 bases, leaving 17 bases between the germline ends. The germline V gene has CDR1 LGHNA and CDR2 YNFKEQ. The CDR3 DNA reads as TGTGCCAGCAGCCAAGAGTTCAGGGCCTCATCCACTGGAAACACCATATATTTT. Protein sequence: CASSQEFRASSTGNTIYF.

The V call is TRBV4-1, the J call TRBJ1-1; no firm D call. The ends were cut back, 2 bases at V and 1 base at J, with 8 bases in the middle. Germline values: CDR1 MGHRA, CDR2 YSYEKL. There are 14 residues in the CDR3. The CDR3 protein is CASSQPPKNTEAFF. CDR3 DNA: TGCGCCAGCAGCCAACCTCCAAAGAACACTGAAGCTTTCTTT.

This chain links TRBV5-1 with TRBJ2-7; 11 bases map to TRBD2. Germline V lookup: CDR1 SGHRS, CDR2 YFSETQ. V lost 1 base, J lost 4 bases, and 4 bases stayed unmatched. The CDR3 has 15 residues. The CDR3 DNA follows: TGCGCCAGCAGCTTGACGACTAGCGGGATTTACGAGCAGTACTTC. It encodes CASSLTTSGIYEQYF.